Below, 26 T cell receptor beta chains from the same sample are listed, as sequenced in a study of T cell responses to AZD1222 COVID-19 vaccine. The data were produced by immunoSEQ multiplex PCR, yet TCRdb's version contains in-frame clones alone and is incomplete. The data hold approximately 50,000 clones, with about three quarters observed a single time. The material sequenced was peripheral blood, taken on day 0 of AZD1222 vaccination. Receptor source: an adult in good health.

The chain combines TRBV7-9 with TRBJ1-4, with 7 bases that match TRBD1. The CDR3 runs to 13 residues. Germline V gene data show CDR1 as SEHNR and CDR2 as FQNEAQ (reference sequence). V dropped 3 bases and J dropped 7; count of bases not matched to a gene: 2. The CDR3 DNA follows: TGTGCCAGCAGCTTGACAGGGTCTGAAAAACTGTTTTTT. It specifies CASSLTGSEKLFF.

The chain employs TRBV5-4 and TRBJ1-6, with no clear D. The CDR3 is 13 amino acids. CDR1 is SGHNT and CDR2 is YYREEE in the germline V gene (reference sequence). Deletions cut 2 bases from V and 8 bases from J, with 8 bases between. CDR3 DNA sequence: TGTGCCAGCAGCTTATCTCGAGATTCACCCCTCCACTTT. Translation: CASSLSRDSPLHF.

The rearrangement links TRBV5-6 to TRBJ2-7; 8 nucleotides match TRBD2. After removal of 1 base from V and 4 bases from J, the junction contained 4 bases not matched to a gene. The CDR3 has 14 residues. Germline CDR1 and CDR2: SGHDT and YYEEEE. The CDR3 bases are TGTGCCAGCAGCTTGCGCGGGGGGCCGTACGAGCAGTACGTC. Encoded protein: CASSLRGGPYEQYV.

This clone occurred a few times. This chain uses TRBV27 with TRBJ1-5; a weak D match, TRBD1 (5 bases). Trimming removed 0 bases at V and 5 bases at J, with 11 bases between. The CDR3 is 15 amino acids. CDR1 is MNHEY, CDR2 SMNVEV, per germline (reference sequence). The CDR3 is CASSLSMGGHQPQHF. In DNA, the CDR3 is TGTGCCAGCAGTTTATCGATGGGGGGACATCAGCCCCAGCATTTT.

V and J are TRBV5-1 and TRBJ1-4, with a tentative D call TRBD1 (5 bases). The ends were cut back, 4 bases at V and 5 bases at J, with 15 bases in the middle. CDR1 is SGHRS, CDR2 YFSETQ, per germline. The CDR3 is 15 residues long. The CDR3 DNA reads as TGCGCCAGCAGCGTGGACGGGACCGAAAATGAAAAACTGTTTTTT. This translates into CASSVDGTENEKLFF. Full variable domain (outside the CDR3, taken from reference TRBV5-1 and TRBJ1-4): KAGVTQTPRYLIKTRGQQVTLSCSPISGHRSVSWYQQTPGQGLQFLFEYFSETQRNKGNFPGRFSGRQFSNSRSEMNVSTLELGDSALYLCASSVDGTENEKLFFGSGTQLSVL.

This chain links TRBV10-1 with TRBJ2-2; 10 bases are a match to TRBD1. Per germline, CDR1 WNHNN and CDR2 SYGVQD (reference sequence). V shed 6 bases and J 3 bases; nucleotides not matched to a gene: 4. The CDR3 runs 15 residues. The CDR3 sequence: CASRAGTGDTGELFF. CDR3 in DNA: TGCGCCAGCAGGGCCGGGACAGGGGACACCGGGGAGCTGTTTTTT.

V is TRBV19 and J is TRBJ2-6; D ambiguous. Germline CDR1 reads LNHDA; CDR2 reads SQIVND (reference sequence). The CDR3 consists of 14 residues. The V end lost 5 bases, the J end lost 3 bases, and 8 bases lay between the germline ends. The CDR3 bases are TGTGCCAGTAGTCCGGGTGGTGGGGCCAACGTCCTGACTTTC. As protein: CASSPGGGANVLTF.

This rearrangement joins TRBV2 to TRBJ1-1; possible D gene TRBD1, 5 bases. This CDR3 is 14 amino acids long. Germline loops: CDR1 SNHLY, CDR2 FYNNEI. V shed 7 bases and J shed 3 bases, with 15 bases lying between them. The CDR3 is CASTLRDGDTEAFF. The CDR3 DNA reads TGTGCCAGCACCCTGCGGGACGGGGACACTGAAGCTTTCTTT.

V is TRBV7-9 and J is TRBJ2-2; D not certain. Germline V CDR1 and CDR2: SEHNR, FQNEAQ (reference sequence). Trimming took off 7 bases at V and 0 bases at J, with 15 bases between the two ends. The CDR3 runs to 16 residues. This CDR3 reads CASTNSPTSNTGELFF. CDR3 bases: TGTGCCAGCACCAACTCGCCCACCTCGAACACCGGGGAGCTGTTTTTT.

J is TRBJ2-2 and V is TRBV3-1 (or the pseudogene TRBV3-2); TRBD2 agrees at 7 bases. Germline V lookup: CDR1 LGHDT, CDR2 YNNKEL (reference sequence). J gave up 6 bases and V 2 bases, and 3 bases lay outside the gene matches. The CDR3 is 14 residues long. The chain's CDR3 is CASSQHTSAGELFF. The CDR3 DNA is TGTGCCAGCAGCCAACACACTAGCGCCGGGGAGCTGTTTTTT.

The chain is built from TRBV18 and TRBJ1-2; 7 bases line up with TRBD1. CDR1 and CDR2 (germline): KGHSH, LQKENI. This CDR3 spans 14 amino acids. Trimming removed 4 bases from V and 6 bases from J; junction bases left unmatched: 8. CDR3 in amino acids: CASSLETGQNGYTF. DNA for the CDR3: TGTGCCAGCTCACTCGAGACAGGGCAGAATGGCTACACCTTC.

The genes are TRBV7-9 and TRBJ1-3, with 8 bases aligning to TRBD1. The germline V gene has CDR1 SEHNR and CDR2 FQNEAQ (reference sequence). This CDR3 spans 16 amino acids. Losses at the gene ends were 1 base for V and 2 bases for J; bases not matched to a gene: 4. The CDR3 DNA follows: TGTGCCAGCAGCTTAGAATCAGGGGGCCCTGGAAACACCATATATTTT. As protein: CASSLESGGPGNTIYF.

The V and J genes are TRBV6-5 and TRBJ1-6; D unresolved. CDR1 and CDR2 from the germline V gene are MNHEY and SVGAGI. V was clipped by 6 bases and J by 4 bases, with 7 bases between them. The CDR3 has 13 amino acids. The CDR3 sequence: CASRSLYNSPLHF. The CDR3 DNA is TGTGCCAGCAGGTCCCTTTATAATTCACCCCTCCACTTT.

The chain carries TRBV27 and TRBJ1-2; D remains unclear. Per the germline V gene, CDR1 is MNHEY and CDR2 is SMNVEV (reference sequence). V was trimmed by 5 bases and J by 2 bases, leaving 12 bases between them. This CDR3 comprises 14 residues. The CDR3 DNA reads TGTGCCAGCAGTCCCCGGGCTGGCAACTATGGCTACACCTTC. Translation gives CASSPRAGNYGYTF.

The rearrangement uses TRBV19 and TRBJ2-3; D unresolved. CDR1 is LNHDA and CDR2 is SQIVND in the germline V gene (reference sequence). V was pared by 4 bases and J by 8 bases, with 13 bases between. The CDR3 consists of 13 residues. The CDR3: CASSTYGLGTQYF. The CDR3 coding sequence is TGTGCCAGTAGTACCTATGGCCTTGGTACGCAGTATTTT.

The chain recombines TRBV18 with TRBJ2-1, with 8 bases aligning to TRBD2. J lost 0 bases, V lost 3 bases, and 4 bases had no gene match. Germline-derived CDR1 and CDR2 are KGHSH and LQKENI. This CDR3 spans 16 amino acids. The CDR3: CASSPVSGVSYNEQFF. The CDR3 DNA reads TGTGCCAGCTCACCTGTTAGCGGGGTCTCCTACAATGAGCAGTTCTTC.

The rearrangement uses TRBV30 and TRBJ1-5, with D hard to call. V was shortened by 0 bases and J by 2 bases, with 8 bases between the two germline ends. The germline V gene encodes CDR1 GTSNPN and CDR2 SVGIG (reference sequence). This CDR3 region has 14 residues. In nucleotides, the CDR3 is TGTGCCTGGAGTGTTTCACAAGGCAATCAGCCCCAGCATTTT. It is translated as CAWSVSQGNQPQHF. The full variable domain, in which reference TRBV30 and TRBJ1-5 provide the parts outside the CDR3, is SQTIHQWPATLVQPVGSPLSLECTVEGTSNPNLYWYRQAAGRGLQLLFYSVGIGQISSEVPQNLSASRPQDRQFILSSKKLLLSDSGFYLCAWSVSQGNQPQHFGDGTRLSIL.

The chain recombines TRBV5-1 with TRBJ2-2; TRBD2 is a possible D gene (5 bases). Germline CDR1 and CDR2: SGHRS and YFSETQ. The CDR3 totals 15 residues. Trimming removed 0 bases at V and 0 bases at J, with 6 bases between. CDR3 loop: CASSLAGTNTGELFF. CDR3 DNA: TGCGCCAGCAGCTTGGCCGGGACGAACACCGGGGAGCTGTTTTTT.

This chain connects TRBV5-5 to TRBJ2-3; D might be TRBD2 (7 bases). The V and J ends lost 4 bases and 5 bases respectively, with 17 bases between them. CDR3 length equals 15 residues. Germline V gene data show CDR1 as SGHKS and CDR2 as YYEKEE (reference sequence). CDR3 sequence: CASSPQGGAGDTQYF. DNA for the CDR3: TGTGCCAGCAGCCCTCAAGGGGGGGCAGGAGATACGCAGTATTTT.

This clone was observed a few times. The V call is TRBV28, the J call TRBJ1-5, with TRBD1 matching 7 bases. This CDR3 region has 12 residues. Trimming removed 8 bases from V and 6 bases from J; junction bases left unmatched: 4. Germline CDR1 reads MDHEN; CDR2 reads SYDVKM. The CDR3 DNA sequence: TGTGCCAGCCTCAGGGGGACTCAGCCCCAGCATTTT. It is translated as CASLRGTQPQHF.

The CDR3, as DNA: TGTGCCAGCAGTCCGAGTGGGAGTTACAATGAGCAGTTCTTC. This sequence encodes CASSPSGSYNEQFF. The chain joins TRBV27 to TRBJ2-1; possibly TRBD2 for D (5 bases). Deletions cut 5 bases from V and 4 bases from J, with 12 bases between. Germline CDR1 MNHEY, CDR2 SMNVEV (reference sequence). The length of the CDR3 is 14 residues.

The rearrangement uses TRBV7-3 and TRBJ2-1, with 8 bases matching TRBD2. V was clipped by 4 bases and J by 7 bases; unmatched bases: 9. Germline V gene sequence: CDR1 SGHTA, CDR2 FQGTGA. This CDR3 spans 15 amino acids. This CDR3 is CASSSLGLAVNEQFF. CDR3 nucleotide sequence: TGTGCCAGCAGCTCCTTAGGACTAGCTGTAAATGAGCAGTTCTTC.

J is TRBJ1-6 and V is TRBV19; unclear D gene. Germline CDR1 is LNHDA and CDR2 is SQIVND (reference sequence). The CDR3 sequence is 13 residues long. The germline V and J ends were trimmed by 7 bases and 5 bases, with 9 bases remaining between them. The CDR3 DNA sequence: TGTGCCAGTACTGCCGTAAATAATTCACCCCTCCACTTT. Translation gives CASTAVNNSPLHF.

This sequence joins TRBV9 and TRBJ1-1; a weak D match, TRBD1 (5 bases). The CDR3 contains 12 residues. Per the germline V gene, CDR1 is SGDLS and CDR2 is YYNGEE. Trimming took 7 bases from V and 6 from J, leaving 13 bases between them. CDR3 sequence: CASSPQGAEAFF. The DNA of the CDR3 is TGTGCCAGCTCTCCTCAGGGAGCTGAAGCTTTCTTT.

The DNA for the CDR3 is TGTGCCAGCAGTTTATTTTACGATCGTTTTAACAATGAGCAGTTCTTC. It is translated as CASSLFYDRFNNEQFF. This chain joins TRBV27 and TRBJ2-1, with D unresolved. Germline CDR1 MNHEY, CDR2 SMNVEV (reference sequence). Trimming removed 1 base from V and 5 bases from J, with 15 bases in between. CDR3 size: 16 residues.

This chain connects TRBV4-2 to TRBJ1-4; a possible D gene is TRBD1 (6 bases). V lost 3 bases to trimming and J lost 5 bases, with 16 bases between them. CDR3 size: 16 residues. In germline, CDR1 is LGHNA, CDR2 YNFKEQ. CDR3 DNA sequence: TGTGCCAGCAGCCAGTCAAACAGGGTAGGCAATGAAAAACTGTTTTTT. It is translated as CASSQSNRVGNEKLFF.